The entry that follows covers one TCR beta chain sequence. The PCR ran on 60 Vbeta and 13 Jbeta primers. Method: immunoSEQ multiplex PCR; TCRdb's copy keeps in-frame clones and lacks some. The data hold 35,000 to 45,000 clones, with about 47% observed a single time. The data were obtained in a study of cytomegalovirus exposure and HLA in healthy donors. Germline CDR1 SGHTA, CDR2 FQGTGA. Trimming left V 3 bases short and J 0 bases short, with 15 bases between. CDR3 length equals 18 residues. The chain carries TRBV7-3 and TRBJ2-6, with D maybe TRBD2 (6 bases). The receptor was derived from a human donor in good health. The sequenced sample was PBMCs. The CDR3 loop reads CASSFITSSHSGANVLTF. The CDR3 bases are TGTGCCAGCAGCTTTATTACTAGCAGCCACTCTGGGGCCAACGTCCTGACTTTC.